Presented here are 32 T cell receptor beta chains from one specimen sequenced in a study of preoperative IRX-2 immunotherapy in early breast cancer. Treatment given: preoperative locoregional IRX-2 cytokine immunotherapy. Profiling relied on immunoSEQ multiplex PCR, and the TCRdb table lists in-frame clones only, not all of them. This table has around 62,000 clones, approximately 93% appearing once. This material was collected from a patient treated with IRX-2 immunotherapy. Receptors were obtained from a human donor with breast cancer.

A single count supports this clone. This chain joins TRBV19 and TRBJ2-1; tentatively, D is TRBD2 (6 bases). Trimming removed 5 bases from V and 6 bases from J, with 17 bases in between. The CDR3 covers 15 residues. Germline V gene data show CDR1 as LNHDA and CDR2 as SQIVND (reference sequence). CDR3 protein: CASSPVAGLSNEQFF. DNA of the CDR3: TGTGCCAGTAGTCCCGTGGCGGGGCTAAGCAATGAGCAGTTCTTC.

This clone was seen just once. This chain uses TRBV5-1 with TRBJ1-2; 8 positions agree with TRBD1. V shed 4 bases, J shed 4 bases, and the junction held 6 bases outside the gene matches. Germline values: CDR1 SGHRS, CDR2 YFSETQ. CDR3 length equals 14 residues. The CDR3 nucleotides are TGCGCCAGCAGCAGCGCAGGGGGCATCTATGGCTACACCTTC. Its translation is CASSSAGGIYGYTF.

The chain couples TRBV19 to TRBJ2-7; maybe TRBD1 (6 bases). The germline CDR1 and CDR2 sequences are LNHDA and SQIVND (reference sequence). This CDR3 region has 13 residues. V lost 6 bases, J lost 7 bases, and 16 bases lay in between. In nucleotides, the CDR3 is TGTGCCAGTAGCCAGACAGGCCCGGGGGAGCAGTACTTC. It codes for CASSQTGPGEQYF.

The V and J genes are TRBV29-1 and TRBJ2-7; tentative D call: TRBD1 (5 bases). Germline assignment: CDR1 SQVTM and CDR2 ANQGSEA. The CDR3 covers 13 residues. Between the trimmed V and J ends, which lost 4 bases and 2 bases, there was a span of 12 bases. CDR3 protein: CSVVGQGAYEQYF. DNA for the CDR3: TGCAGCGTTGTCGGCCAGGGTGCCTACGAGCAGTACTTC.

Only one count was recorded for this clone. V is TRBV19 and J is TRBJ1-1; D remains ambiguous. The V gene's germline CDR1 is LNHDA and CDR2 SQIVND (reference sequence). The CDR3 runs 14 residues. V lost 3 bases, J lost 4 bases, and 12 bases lay in between. This CDR3 is CASSIRALGTEAFF. The CDR3 DNA reads TGTGCCAGTAGTATCCGGGCTTTGGGCACTGAAGCTTTCTTT.

This chain connects TRBV13 to TRBJ2-7; 11 nucleotides agree with TRBD2. Germline CDR1 reads PRHDT; CDR2 reads FYEKMQ (reference sequence). After removal of 5 bases from V and 2 bases from J, the junction contained 5 bases not matched to a gene. The CDR3 extends over 15 amino acids. The CDR3 region is CASSPRLAGPYEQYF. In DNA form, the CDR3 reads TGTGCCAGCAGCCCGAGACTAGCGGGACCCTACGAGCAGTACTTC.

The chain's CDR3 is CASSLRGMVWGSGWDYGYTF. CDR3 nucleotides: TGTGCCAGCAGTTTAAGGGGGATGGTTTGGGGGTCTGGGTGGGACTATGGCTACACCTTC. This rearrangement joins TRBV28 to TRBJ1-2; tentative D call: TRBD1 (6 bases). Germline CDR1 and CDR2: MDHEN and SYDVKM. Trimming left V 2 bases short and J 3 bases short, with 28 bases between. This CDR3 contains 20 residues.

The V call is TRBV4-2, the J call TRBJ2-3; 7 bases are a match to TRBD2. This CDR3 has 15 residues. The trim removed 4 bases at V and 3 bases at J, leaving 7 bases unmatched. The germline V gene encodes CDR1 LGHNA and CDR2 YNFKEQ. The CDR3 loop is CASSPGGEATDTQYF. CDR3 bases: TGTGCCAGCAGCCCGGGGGGAGAAGCGACAGATACGCAGTATTTT.

The chain recombines TRBV19 with TRBJ2-1, with 8 bases identical to TRBD2. Germline CDR1 reads LNHDA; CDR2 reads SQIVND (reference sequence). CDR3 length: 18 residues. Germline trimming cut 10 bases from V and 7 bases from J; bases unmatched to any gene: 24. This CDR3 is CATQPTSANTIGGNEQFF. DNA of the CDR3: TGTGCCACCCAACCGACTAGCGCAAACACTATCGGGGGGAATGAGCAGTTCTTC.

This clone appeared once. The rearrangement joins TRBV18 to TRBJ2-2; D could derive from TRBD1 or TRBD2 (5 bases each). The germline CDR1 and CDR2 sequences are KGHSH and LQKENI. The length of the CDR3 is 17 residues. Trimming removed 3 bases at V and 4 bases at J, with 18 bases between. The CDR3 DNA is TGTGCCAGCTCACCTCCTGTGAGGGGCAGGTCCACCGGGGAGCTGTTTTTT. It translates to CASSPPVRGRSTGELFF. Combining the CDR3 with reference TRBV18 and TRBJ2-2 gives the whole variable domain NAGVMQNPRHLVRRRGQEARLRCSPMKGHSHVYWYRQLPEEGLKFMVYLQKENIIDESGMPKERFSAEFPKEGPSILRIQQVVRGDSAAYFCASSPPVRGRSTGELFFGEGSRLTVL.

The V gene is TRBV13, the J gene TRBJ1-2, with D maybe TRBD1 (5 bases). This CDR3 comprises 13 residues. Trimming took off 4 bases at V and 5 bases at J, with 11 bases between the two ends. Germline CDR1 and CDR2: PRHDT and FYEKMQ (reference sequence). The CDR3: CASSYRGDYGYTF. In DNA, the CDR3 is TGTGCCAGCAGCTACAGAGGGGATTATGGCTACACCTTC.

The genes are TRBV11-3 and TRBJ2-5; D remains ambiguous. Between the trimmed V and J ends, which lost 2 bases and 6 bases, there was a span of 13 bases. The CDR3 runs 14 residues. Germline assignment: CDR1 SGHNT and CDR2 YENEEA. CDR3 amino acids: CASSLSSVFQTQYF. The CDR3 coding sequence is TGTGCCAGCAGCTTATCGTCGGTTTTTCAGACCCAGTACTTC.

The chain carries TRBV10-3 and TRBJ1-2, with 9 positions matching TRBD1. This CDR3 spans 13 amino acids. V trimming: 8 bases; J trimming: 3 bases; junction bases outside the gene matches: 4. Germline CDR1 reads ENHRY; CDR2 reads SYGVKD. CDR3: CAIWGQGDYGYTF. As DNA, the CDR3 is TGTGCCATCTGGGGACAGGGTGACTATGGCTACACCTTC.

CDR3 sequence (DNA): TGTGCCAGCAGGTATTTACGGGGGGCCACCTACAATGAGCAGTTCTTC. Residues: CASRYLRGATYNEQFF. V is TRBV7-2 and J is TRBJ2-1; perhaps TRBD2 as D (7 bases). Germline V gives CDR1 SGHTA, CDR2 FQGNSA. V gave up 6 bases and J gave up 2 bases, with 17 bases separating them. The CDR3 is 16 amino acids.

The gene calls are TRBV6-5 and TRBJ2-7; D unresolved. V gave up 2 bases and J gave up 1 base, with 15 bases separating them. Germline CDR1 MNHEY, CDR2 SVGAGI. There are 16 residues in the CDR3. The CDR3 nucleotides are TGTGCCAGCAGTTACCATCGGTCAGTTTCTTCCTACGAGCAGTACTTC. This translates into CASSYHRSVSSYEQYF.

The chain employs TRBV7-3 and TRBJ2-1; 7 bases are a match to TRBD2. Trimming at V came to 4 bases and at J to 1 base, leaving 4 bases not matched to a gene. CDR3 length equals 15 residues. The V gene's germline CDR1 is SGHTA and CDR2 FQGTGA. CDR3 sequence (DNA): TGTGCCAGCAGCTCGAGCGGGGCTTCCTACAATGAGCAGTTCTTC. It specifies CASSSSGASYNEQFF.

This clone was found a few times. The CDR3 is CASSQASSGGYEQYF. The CDR3 region has the DNA TGTGCCAGCAGCCAAGCGTCTAGCGGGGGCTACGAGCAGTACTTC. The rearrangement links TRBV4-2 to TRBJ2-7; 10 bases are shared with TRBD2. V was pared by 1 base and J by 3 bases, with 3 bases of the junction left unmatched. Germline V CDR1 and CDR2: LGHNA, YNFKEQ. This CDR3 comprises 15 residues.

The chain joins TRBV5-8 to TRBJ1-4, with D possibly being TRBD1 (6 bases). The CDR3 sequence is 14 residues long. Per the germline V gene, CDR1 is SGHTS and CDR2 is YDEGEE. V was cut by 1 base and J by 10 bases, with 14 bases left in between. The CDR3 here is CASSLRTVRGKLFF. CDR3 nucleotides: TGTGCCAGCAGCTTGAGGACAGTCCGGGGAAAACTGTTTTTT.

The V call is TRBV9, the J call TRBJ2-7; the match to TRBD2 covers 7 bases. In germline, CDR1 is SGDLS, CDR2 YYNGEE. V was pared by 3 bases and J by 0 bases, with 9 bases of the junction left unmatched. CDR3 size: 16 residues. CDR3 DNA: TGTGCCAGCAGCGAGGGTAGCGGGCATTCCTCCTACGAGCAGTACTTC. This sequence encodes CASSEGSGHSSYEQYF.

V gene TRBV10-3 combines with J gene TRBJ2-3; maybe TRBD1 (5 bases). Germline-derived CDR1 and CDR2 are ENHRY and SYGVKD. This CDR3 contains 13 residues. The germline V and J ends were trimmed by 10 bases and 5 bases, with 16 bases remaining between them. CDR3 loop: CATSQGAQDTQYF. In nucleotides, the CDR3 is TGTGCCACCTCCCAAGGGGCCCAAGATACGCAGTATTTT.

The chain carries TRBV27 and TRBJ2-7; no definite D call. V dropped 2 bases and J dropped 2 bases, with 7 bases sitting between them. This CDR3 has 13 amino acids. The germline V gene has CDR1 MNHEY and CDR2 SMNVEV (reference sequence). CDR3 sequence: CASSLGPTYEQYF. In DNA form, the CDR3 reads TGTGCCAGCAGTTTAGGGCCCACCTACGAGCAGTACTTC.

V usage is TRBV18 and J usage is TRBJ2-1; 16 bases agree with TRBD2. The germline gives CDR1 KGHSH, CDR2 LQKENI. The CDR3 has 18 amino acids. V was clipped by 5 bases and J by 2 bases; unmatched bases: 6. The CDR3 reads CASSYPGLAGGPYNEQFF. Here the CDR3 DNA reads TGTGCCAGCTCATACCCGGGACTAGCGGGAGGGCCCTACAATGAGCAGTTCTTC.

V and J are TRBV7-9 and TRBJ2-7; 10 bases are a match to TRBD1. The germline gives CDR1 SEHNR, CDR2 FQNEAQ (reference sequence). J was trimmed by 1 base and V by 4 bases; bases with no gene match: 7. This CDR3 spans 16 amino acids. Here the CDR3 DNA reads TGTGCCAGCAGCTCGATCGGGGGACAGGGGTCCTACGAGCAGTACTTC. Translation gives CASSSIGGQGSYEQYF.

The CDR3 DNA follows: TGTGCCAGTAGTATTGATGGACAGGCCTTTGAAAAACTGTTTTTT. Encoded protein: CASSIDGQAFEKLFF. V is TRBV19 and J is TRBJ1-4; the match to TRBD1 covers 7 bases. Germline CDR1 reads LNHDA; CDR2 reads SQIVND (reference sequence). The V and J ends lost 3 bases and 7 bases, in that order; junction bases with no gene match: 8. The CDR3 spans 15 residues.

The chain joins TRBV10-3 to TRBJ2-1; D remains ambiguous. The CDR3 is made up of 16 amino acids. Trimming pared 4 bases from V and 0 bases from J, leaving 13 bases between. The germline CDR1 and CDR2 sequences are ENHRY and SYGVKD. CDR3 DNA: TGTGCCATCAGTGCTATGCCCAGCTTCTCCTACAATGAGCAGTTCTTC. The encoded protein is CAISAMPSFSYNEQFF.

The chain links TRBV5-1 to TRBJ2-7; D may be TRBD2 (6 bases). Trimming removed 2 bases at V and 1 base at J, with 10 bases between. Germline loops: CDR1 SGHRS, CDR2 YFSETQ. The CDR3 extends over 14 amino acids. The CDR3 spells CASSFISGSYEQYF. CDR3 sequence (DNA): TGCGCCAGCAGCTTCATAAGCGGGTCCTACGAGCAGTACTTC.

The J gene is TRBJ2-7, the V gene TRBV28; 7 bases are a match to TRBD1. J lost 10 bases, V lost 5 bases, and 8 bases had no gene match. Germline V lookup: CDR1 MDHEN, CDR2 SYDVKM. CDR3 size: 12 residues. CDR3 in amino acids: CASSDRVSGQYF. DNA of the CDR3: TGTGCCAGCAGTGACAGGGTTTCGGGTCAGTACTTC.

The chain employs TRBV21-1 and TRBJ2-7. TRBV21-1 is noted as a pseudogene. This CDR3 region has 16 residues. CDR3 region: CASSKERTQFSYEQYF. The CDR3 DNA sequence: TGTGCCAGCAGCAAAGAACGAACCCAATTCTCCTACGAGCAGTACTTC.

The rearrangement links TRBV25-1 to TRBJ1-4, with 11 nucleotides matching TRBD1. In germline, CDR1 is MGHDK, CDR2 SYGVNS. The junction had 10 bases not matched to a gene; V was cut back by 1 base and J by 9 bases. The CDR3 totals 17 residues. The CDR3 sequence is CASSELGMDRGPQKLFF. In nucleotides, the CDR3 is TGTGCCAGCAGTGAATTGGGGATGGACAGGGGGCCTCAAAAACTGTTTTTT.

The rearrangement uses TRBV2 and TRBJ2-5, with D maybe TRBD1 (5 bases). The germline CDR1 and CDR2 sequences are SNHLY and FYNNEI. The length of the CDR3 is 12 residues. V dropped 7 bases and J dropped 2 bases, with 8 bases sitting between them. The CDR3 protein is CASKGDQETQYF. The CDR3 DNA reads as TGTGCCAGCAAAGGGGATCAAGAGACCCAGTACTTC.

The genes are TRBV28 and TRBJ1-6, with 8 nucleotides matching TRBD1. This CDR3 is built from 17 residues. J was trimmed by 0 bases and V by 6 bases; bases with no gene match: 7. CDR1 and CDR2 (germline): MDHEN, SYDVKM. CDR3 residues: CASSIRTGFSYNSPLHF. For the CDR3, the DNA is TGTGCCAGCAGCATAAGGACAGGGTTCTCCTATAATTCACCCCTCCACTTT.

This clone was observed a handful of times. The rearrangement joins TRBV10-3 to TRBJ1-2; 11 bases map to TRBD1. Unmatched junction bases numbered 2, after V lost 0 bases and J lost 8 bases. Germline CDR1 ENHRY, CDR2 SYGVKD. This CDR3 spans 14 amino acids. For the CDR3, the DNA is TGTGCCATCAGTGAGTCGGGGGACAGGGGGGGCTACACCTTC. Translating it yields CAISESGDRGGYTF.